The 11 T cell receptor beta chains below all came from one sample that was sequenced in a study of shared clonotypes between healthy human individuals. Assay used: immunoSEQ multiplex PCR; TCRdb lists only in-frame clones, some missing. Here the sample spans about 450,000 clones, roughly 85% being singletons. Material: PBMCs. The receptors here all came from a woman between 40 and 55 years old in good health. Some clones in this sample may be carry-over from other donors' samples.

The chain has TRBV6-1 and TRBJ1-4; D gene ambiguous. V lost 6 bases and J lost 7, with 6 bases in between. CDR3 length: 11 amino acids. Germline CDR1 is MNHNS and CDR2 is SASEGT. The CDR3 DNA follows: TGTGCCAGCAGCTTCGGTGAAAAACTGTTTTTT. This codes for CASSFGEKLFF.

A few counts support this clone. This chain links TRBV7-2 with TRBJ2-7, with 13 bases lining up with TRBD2. V gave up 5 bases and J gave up 0 bases; unmatched junction bases: 7. The CDR3 has 17 amino acids. Germline values: CDR1 SGHTA, CDR2 FQGNSA. Here the CDR3 DNA reads TGTGCCAGCAGCGGGACTAGCGGGGACTTAGTCTCCTACGAGCAGTACTTC. It is translated as CASSGTSGDLVSYEQYF. Filled out from reference TRBV7-2 and TRBJ2-7, the complete variable domain reads GAGVSQSPSNKVTEKGKDVELRCDPISGHTALYWYRQSLGQGLEFLIYFQGNSAPDKSGLPSDRFSAERTGGSVSTLTIQRTQQEDSAVYLCASSGTSGDLVSYEQYFGPGTRLTVT.

This rearrangement joins TRBV2 to TRBJ2-5; D ambiguous. Germline V gene sequence: CDR1 SNHLY, CDR2 FYNNEI. The CDR3 runs 13 residues. The V and J ends lost 9 bases and 5 bases respectively, with 16 bases between them. DNA of the CDR3: TGTGCCAGTATATTACTTCCTGGGGAGACCCAGTACTTC. Amino acids: CASILLPGETQYF.

The gene calls are TRBV7-9 and TRBJ2-1; 9 positions agree with TRBD2. CDR1 and CDR2 (germline): SEHNR, FQNEAQ (reference sequence). The CDR3 runs to 19 residues. J gave up 2 bases and V 5 bases, and 16 bases lay outside the gene matches. For the CDR3, the DNA is TGTGCCAGCAGCCCGAGGGGGGTGATAGCGGGAGCGACCTACAATGAGCAGTTCTTC. Its translation is CASSPRGVIAGATYNEQFF.

This chain joins TRBV5-6 and TRBJ2-3; 10 bases fit TRBD2. Germline V gives CDR1 SGHDT, CDR2 YYEEEE. With 4 bases clipped from V and 6 bases from J, the junction kept 11 bases outside the gene matches. The CDR3 covers 16 residues. The CDR3, as DNA: TGTGCCAGCAGCCCTAGCGGGAGAAGAGGAGCGGATACGCAGTATTTT. As protein: CASSPSGRRGADTQYF.

The gene calls are TRBV9 and TRBJ2-5, with D possibly TRBD2 on 5 matching bases. Trimming removed 0 bases from V and 6 bases from J, with 9 bases in between. The CDR3 runs 13 residues. Germline V gene data show CDR1 as SGDLS and CDR2 as YYNGEE. The chain's CDR3 is CASSVDWRKTQYF. CDR3 in DNA: TGTGCCAGCAGCGTAGATTGGAGGAAGACCCAGTACTTC.

The V call is TRBV28, the J call TRBJ1-2; D not resolved. The length of the CDR3 is 14 residues. V shed 6 bases and J shed 2 bases, with 13 bases lying between them. CDR1 is MDHEN, CDR2 SYDVKM, per germline. The CDR3 region has the DNA TGTGCCAGCAGACATCCGGCCCAAAACTATGGCTACACCTTC. Translating it yields CASRHPAQNYGYTF.

This clone was seen only a few times. The chain recombines TRBV28 with TRBJ1-1; no firm D call. Germline values: CDR1 MDHEN, CDR2 SYDVKM. Trimming took off 5 bases at V and 12 bases at J, with 19 bases between the two ends. The CDR3 runs to 13 residues. Written as DNA, the CDR3 is TGTGCCAGCAGTACACCTCAGGTTCAGCGGACTTTCTTT. It is translated as CASSTPQVQRTFF.

V is TRBV18 and J is TRBJ2-7, with 8 bases that match TRBD1. CDR3 size: 15 residues. V dropped 1 base and J dropped 6; count of bases not matched to a gene: 8. Germline loops: CDR1 KGHSH, CDR2 LQKENI. The CDR3 coding sequence is TGTGCCAGCTCACCACGTCCCGGGACAGGTTCCGAGCAGTACTTC. Amino acids: CASSPRPGTGSEQYF. Full variable domain (rest looked up from reference TRBV18 and TRBJ2-7): NAGVMQNPRHLVRRRGQEARLRCSPMKGHSHVYWYRQLPEEGLKFMVYLQKENIIDESGMPKERFSAEFPKEGPSILRIQQVVRGDSAAYFCASSPRPGTGSEQYFGPGTRLTVT.

CDR3 in amino acids: CSAAGLNEQYF. The CDR3 DNA follows: TGCAGTGCGGCAGGGTTGAACGAGCAGTACTTC. The rearrangement uses TRBV20-1 and TRBJ2-7; a weak D match, TRBD1 (5 bases). In germline, CDR1 is DFQATT, CDR2 SNEGSKA (reference sequence). V shed 6 bases and J shed 5 bases, with 11 bases lying between them. CDR3 length equals 11 residues.

The chain is built from TRBV18 and TRBJ2-2, with 8 bases aligning to TRBD1. Germline lookup yields CDR1 KGHSH and CDR2 LQKENI. Losses at the gene ends were 3 bases for V and 0 bases for J; bases not matched to a gene: 3. The CDR3 is made up of 16 amino acids. The CDR3 spells CASSPYRGANTGELFF. The CDR3 bases are TGTGCCAGCTCACCGTACAGGGGGGCGAACACCGGGGAGCTGTTTTTT.